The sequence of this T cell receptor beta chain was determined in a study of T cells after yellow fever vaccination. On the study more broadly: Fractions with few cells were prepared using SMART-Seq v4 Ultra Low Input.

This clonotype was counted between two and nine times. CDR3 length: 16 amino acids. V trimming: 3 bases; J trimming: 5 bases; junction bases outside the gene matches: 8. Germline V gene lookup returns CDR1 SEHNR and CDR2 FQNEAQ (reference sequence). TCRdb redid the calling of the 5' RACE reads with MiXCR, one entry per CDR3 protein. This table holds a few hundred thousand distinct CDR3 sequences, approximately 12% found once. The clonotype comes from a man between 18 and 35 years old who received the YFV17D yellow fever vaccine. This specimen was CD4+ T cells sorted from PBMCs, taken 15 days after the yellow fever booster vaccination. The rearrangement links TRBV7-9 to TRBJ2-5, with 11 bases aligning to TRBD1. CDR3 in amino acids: CASSFGDRGKRETQYF. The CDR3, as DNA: TGTGCCAGCAGCTTCGGGGACAGGGGGAAGCGGGAGACCCAGTACTTC.